This T cell receptor (beta chain) was sequenced in a study of shared clonotypes between healthy human individuals. Generated by immunoSEQ multiplex PCR, the TCRdb table keeps only in-frame clones and is missing some. The table includes roughly 2 million clones, about 95% detected once. Germline V lookup: CDR1 SEHNR, CDR2 FQNEAQ (reference sequence). V lost 2 bases to trimming and J lost 0 bases; unmatched junction nucleotides: 15. The CDR3 length is 19 residues. CD8 cells classed as naive were CD45RO-negative and positively selected for CCR7, excluding terminally differentiated effector memory CD45RA+ cells.

The receptor was derived from a young man in good health. This rearrangement joins TRBV7-9 to TRBJ2-7, with 8 bases aligning to TRBD2. The sequenced sample consisted of naive CD8+ T cells sorted from blood. CDR3 amino acids: CASSLFPSPGTRSSYEQYF. The DNA of the CDR3 is TGTGCCAGCAGCTTATTTCCGTCCCCCGGGACTAGAAGCTCCTACGAGCAGTACTTC.